This passage covers 2 T cell receptor beta chains from one sample sequenced in a study of regulatory T cells in long-lasting Graves disease. Time point: newly diagnosed GD, antithyroid drugs for less than 3 months. The TCR library was made from RNA extracted from PBMCs. Relying on iRepertoire HTBI primers and Arm-PCR of CDR3 regions, the team built TCR beta libraries. TCRdb independently ran MiXCR on the multiplex PCR reads; one entry per CDR3 protein. The sample holds hundreds of thousands of distinct CDR3 sequences, 16% seen once. These data also formed part of another study, on T cells in Graves' hyperthyroidism and ophthalmopathy.

Sample: peripheral blood mononuclear cells (PBMCs), taken at new diagnosis, from a patient treated with antithyroid drugs. The receptors were sampled from a young man with Graves disease.

There are many counts of this clonotype. This chain uses TRBV20-1 with TRBJ2-1, with 7 bases identical to TRBD2. Germline CDR1 is DFQATT and CDR2 is SNEGSKA (reference sequence). The J segment lost 14 bases and the V segment lost 3 bases, leaving 7 bases of the junction unmatched. CDR3 size: 11 residues. CDR3 sequence: CSASPGRVKFF. The CDR3, as DNA: TGCAGTGCTAGCCCGGGGAGGGTAAAGTTCTTC.

A note on this clonotype: The CDR3 carries no conserved terminal phenylalanine or tryptophan, so it likely arises from a read error. The DNA is omitted, as the CDR3 cannot be located on it reliably, and the CDR3 follows TCRdb's listing. The V gene is TRBV2, the J gene TRBJ2-6; TRBD1, the table's D call, was not compared with the DNA. CDR1 and CDR2 from the germline V gene are SNHLY and FYNNEI. From its first to its last residue, the CDR3 has 9 amino acids. The CDR3 sequence is CASSVSSGQ.